Below, one TCR beta chain is given with its context. This clone came up once. Its antigen remains unidentified. The sample holds no much larger clone one base away, and base qualities are not on file. The data are from a study of shared clonotypes between healthy human individuals (TCRdb year 2020). Regarding the study in general: The cohort comprised two women and a few men aged 18 to 49 years. Different laboratories and diverse techniques were used to prepare libraries and sequence TCR repertoires, to increase sequencing depth and limit assay-specific biases. Blood TCR repertoires of about five healthy adults were deeply sequenced to estimate repertoire size and the extent of clonotype sharing between individuals. Leukapheresis yielded between about 0.94 and 9.5 billion PBMCs per donor. For each donor, CD4 naive and CD4 memory were each run on three plates, CD8 naive on two plates, and CD8 memory on one plate.

Study-wide findings and limitations: Incomplete sequencing was indicated by rarefaction of sorted-subset datasets, despite the large sequencing depth. The genetic and exposure-history diversity represented was limited by the small number of donors. Sampling was limited to blood, and TCR repertoires in tissue likely differ from TCR repertoires in blood. Pairwise subsampling indicated that sequencing depth was expected to affect the degree of clonotype sharing among donors. Naive subsets generally had larger estimated clonotype richness than memory subsets. When several donors were compared, the shared fraction of clonotypes was around 5.1% for naive CD4, around 3.5% for naive CD8, more than 2% for memory CD4, and 0.3% to 0.5% for memory CD8. Compared with non-shared clonotypes, clonotypes shared by all four sorted-subset donors had higher generation probabilities.

Using the deep immunoSEQ assay, TCR CDR3 regions were amplified from genomic DNA by multiplex PCR. Genomic DNA extracted from each cell subset was distributed evenly over all wells of several immunoSEQ 96-well plates, and each plate served as one replicate. Each replicate PCR for sorted subsets received around 0.2 ug genomic DNA, equal to roughly 30,000 T cell genomes. The purified libraries were quantified using a Qubit 3.0 fluorometer, sized with a Bioanalyzer 2100, and then quantified again using the KAPA Library Quantification kit. Every immunoSEQ 96-well plate was sequenced on a dedicated single-read 150-cycle Illumina NextSeq 550 flow cell. For the original study's pipeline: Because the immunoSEQ output included only junctional sequences and no quality scores, the filtering could not be the same as the filtering used for full-length reads. Sequences were annotated with PyIR, a Python wrapper for IgBLAST v1.9, using IMGT germline references to assign V/J genes and CDR3. Any read was removed if the V/J assignment was weak (E-value above 1e-6), the CDR3 was missing, or the read contained stop codons, out-of-frame junctions, or ambiguous translated residues. V3J clonotypes were defined as sequences sharing the same inferred V gene, J gene, and CDR3 amino acid sequence. Percentage overlap between repertoires was calculated by dividing the number of shared unique clonotypes by the size of the smaller repertoire. Repertoire richness was assessed with RTK rarefaction, the Chao1 estimator, and Recon v2.1 estimates of unobserved clonotypes. For all TCRbeta clonotypes obtained by the gDNA method from four donors, generation probabilities were computed with OLGA. TCRdb carries this immuneACCESS record with in-frame sequences only. Its versions omit some clonotypes, under half of them owing to an unresolved V gene in the studies checked, with the rest unexplained. D and trimming were read from the DNA, whereas the V and J calls and clone size are those reported in that table. This sample gives some 2,100,000 clones in total; roughly 95% of them show up just once. In total, the top ten clones hold about 0.13% of the sample.

The donors were healthy, HIV-negative adults who had no recently reported acute infections or vaccinations. Every donor was a Caucasian adult residing in Nashville, Tennessee, USA. CD4+ T cells were enriched by magnetic negative selection; naive cells were then positively selected on CD45RA, and the negative fraction formed the memory subset. Blood was collected by leukapheresis, and PBMCs were isolated by Ficoll-Histopaque density gradient centrifugation and then cryopreserved in liquid nitrogen vapor phase. Analytical flow cytometry was used to check the purity and quantity of every magnetically sorted T cell population. Genomic DNA was isolated from every sorted fraction and measured by UV absorbance on a Nanodrop 2000c. The sequenced sample consisted of naive CD4+ T cells sorted from blood. The cell subset or site label corresponds to: CD45RA+ positively selected. The sequence was collected from a man younger than 35 in good health.

Here the CDR3 is given as CASSLSQGLRAFF. The nucleotide sequence reads as follows: TGTGCCAGCAGCTTAAGTCAAGGTCTGAGGGCTTTCTTT. The V and J genes are TRBV11-2 and TRBJ1-1; confidence is insufficient to name the D gene. V loses 2 bases of germline sequence and J loses 11 bases, and the interval between the two ends is 15 bases. The germline V gene gives CDR1 as SGHAT and CDR2 as FQNNGV. Spanning cysteine to phenylalanine, the CDR3 consists of 13 amino acids. Only CDR3 DNA remains: 39 bases, in frame from the first base. Outside the CDR3, residues come from the reference TRBV11-2 and TRBJ1-1 proteins, so the full variable domain is: EAGVAQSPRYKIIEKRQSVAFWCNPISGHATLYWYQQILGQGPKLLIQFQNNGVVDDSQLPKDRFSAERLKGVDSTLKIQPAKLEDSAVYLCASSLSQGLRAFFGQGTRLTVV.